This TCR beta chain was recorded in a study of T cell responses to AZD1222 COVID-19 vaccine. Points from the study as a whole: Sampling that yielded the repertoires occurred only after the peak T cell response.

CDR1 and CDR2 from the germline V gene are MNHEY and SMNVEV (reference sequence). Trimming cost V 6 bases and J 0 bases; bases outside gene matches: 15. This CDR3 has 21 amino acids. Repertoires were generated with immunoSEQ multiplex PCR, while TCRdb's copy carries only in-frame clones and drops some. The profile shows 110,000 to 150,000 clones, 90% to 95% of them singletons. For this clone: As yet, its antigen is unknown.

The source is an adult who had recovered from COVID-19. The chain recombines TRBV27 with TRBJ2-3, with 16 positions matching TRBD2. The specimen comprised peripheral blood, sampled after recovery from COVID-19. The CDR3 protein is CASRPSFRGLAGGLSTDTQYF. CDR3 in DNA: TGTGCCAGCAGGCCCTCCTTCCGGGGACTAGCGGGAGGGCTAAGCACAGATACGCAGTATTTT.